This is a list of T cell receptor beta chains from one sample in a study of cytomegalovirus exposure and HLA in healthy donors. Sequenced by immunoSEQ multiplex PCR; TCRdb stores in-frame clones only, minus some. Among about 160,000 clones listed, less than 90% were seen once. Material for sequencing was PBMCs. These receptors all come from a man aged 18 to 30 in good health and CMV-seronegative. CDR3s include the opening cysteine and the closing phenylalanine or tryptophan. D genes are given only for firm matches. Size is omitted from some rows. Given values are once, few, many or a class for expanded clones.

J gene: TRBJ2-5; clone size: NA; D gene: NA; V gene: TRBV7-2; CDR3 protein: CASSLEGTRETQYF; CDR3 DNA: TGTGCCAGCAGCTTAGAAGGGACTCGAGAGACCCAGTACTTC
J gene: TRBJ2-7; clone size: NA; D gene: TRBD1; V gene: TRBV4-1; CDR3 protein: CASSQDRQGEYEQYF; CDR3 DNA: TGCGCCAGCAGCCAAGATAGGCAGGGGGAGTACGAGCAGTACTTC
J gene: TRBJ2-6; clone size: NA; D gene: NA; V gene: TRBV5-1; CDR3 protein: CASRMRAGANVLTF; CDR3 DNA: TGCGCCAGCAGAATGAGGGCTGGGGCCAACGTCCTGACTTTC
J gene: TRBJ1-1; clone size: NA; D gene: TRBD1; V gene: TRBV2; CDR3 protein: CASSFGTGGTEAFF; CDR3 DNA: TGTGCCAGCAGTTTCGGGACAGGTGGCACTGAAGCTTTCTTT
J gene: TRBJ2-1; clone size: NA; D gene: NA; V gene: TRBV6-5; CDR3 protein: CASKPSGARYNEQFF; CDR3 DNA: TGTGCCAGCAAACCCTCTGGGGCGAGGTACAATGAGCAGTTCTTC
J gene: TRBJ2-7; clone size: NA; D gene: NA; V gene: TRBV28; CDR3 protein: CASSFGHYEQYF; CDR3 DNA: TGTGCCAGCAGTTTCGGCCACTATGAGCAGTACTTC
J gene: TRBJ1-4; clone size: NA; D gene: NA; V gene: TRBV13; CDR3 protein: CASSILLGGGEKLFF; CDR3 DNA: TGTGCCAGCAGCATCCTACTGGGAGGTGGGGAAAAACTGTTTTTT
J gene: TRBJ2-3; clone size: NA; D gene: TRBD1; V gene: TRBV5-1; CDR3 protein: CASSLTGVTDTQYF; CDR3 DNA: TGCGCCAGCAGCTTAACAGGGGTCACAGATACGCAGTATTTT
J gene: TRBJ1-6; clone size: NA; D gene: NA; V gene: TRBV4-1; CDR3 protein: CASSQSGANNSPLHF; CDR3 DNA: TGCGCCAGCAGCCAGAGCGGGGCGAATAATTCACCCCTCCACTTT
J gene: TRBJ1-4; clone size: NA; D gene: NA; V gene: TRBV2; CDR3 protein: CASSFATNEKLFF; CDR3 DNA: TGTGCCAGCTCTTTTGCAACTAATGAAAAACTGTTTTTT
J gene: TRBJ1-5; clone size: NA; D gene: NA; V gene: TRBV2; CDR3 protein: CASSVEGTGNQPQHF; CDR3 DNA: TGTGCCAGCAGTGTGGAGGGGACGGGCAATCAGCCCCAGCATTTT
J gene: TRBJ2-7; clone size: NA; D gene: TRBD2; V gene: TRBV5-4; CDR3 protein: CASSARQTSAYEQYF; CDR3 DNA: TGTGCCAGCAGCGCCCGACAGACTAGCGCCTACGAGCAGTACTTC
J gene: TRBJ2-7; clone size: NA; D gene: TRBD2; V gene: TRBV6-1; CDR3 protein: CASSEGRSRVGGSYEQYF; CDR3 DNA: TGTGCCAGCAGTGAAGGTCGGAGCAGGGTGGGGGGGTCCTACGAGCAGTACTTC
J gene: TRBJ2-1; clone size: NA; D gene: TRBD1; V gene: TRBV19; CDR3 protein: CASSIRQGLEQFF; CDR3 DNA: TGTGCCAGTAGTATCCGACAGGGTTTGGAGCAGTTCTTC
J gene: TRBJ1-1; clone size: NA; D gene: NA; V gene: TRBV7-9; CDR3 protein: CASSVTGWDAFF; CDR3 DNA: TGTGCCAGCAGCGTAACAGGGTGGGACGCTTTCTTT
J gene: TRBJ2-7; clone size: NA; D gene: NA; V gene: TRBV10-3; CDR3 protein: CAISESIGAYEQYF; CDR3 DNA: TGTGCCATCAGTGAGTCGATCGGAGCCTACGAGCAGTACTTC
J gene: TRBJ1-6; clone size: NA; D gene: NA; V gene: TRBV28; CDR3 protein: CASSPPYSPLHF; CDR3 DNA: TGTGCCAGCAGTCCCCCGTATTCACCCCTCCACTTT
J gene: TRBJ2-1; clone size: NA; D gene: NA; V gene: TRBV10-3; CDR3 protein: CAIKSGLYNEQFF; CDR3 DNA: TGTGCCATCAAGTCGGGACTTTACAATGAGCAGTTCTTC
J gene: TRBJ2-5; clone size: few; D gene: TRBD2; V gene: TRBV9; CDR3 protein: CASSAGNLAGGQETQYF; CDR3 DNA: TGTGCCAGCAGCGCGGGGAACCTAGCGGGGGGACAAGAGACCCAGTACTTC
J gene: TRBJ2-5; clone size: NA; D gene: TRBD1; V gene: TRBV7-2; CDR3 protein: CASSRDRGSQYF; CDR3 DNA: TGTGCCAGCAGCCGGGACAGGGGGTCCCAGTACTTC